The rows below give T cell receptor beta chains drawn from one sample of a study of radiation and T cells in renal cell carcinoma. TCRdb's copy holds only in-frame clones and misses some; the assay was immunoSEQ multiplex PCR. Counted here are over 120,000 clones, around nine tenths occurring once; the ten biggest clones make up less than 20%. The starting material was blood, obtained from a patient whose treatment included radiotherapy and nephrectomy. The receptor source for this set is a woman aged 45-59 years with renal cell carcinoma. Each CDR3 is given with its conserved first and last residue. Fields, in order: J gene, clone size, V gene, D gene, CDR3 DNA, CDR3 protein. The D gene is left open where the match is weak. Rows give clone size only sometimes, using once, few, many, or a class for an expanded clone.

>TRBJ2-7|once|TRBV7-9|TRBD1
TGTGCCAGCAGCTCCATACAGGGGGGATACGAGCAGTACTTC
CASSSIQGGYEQYF
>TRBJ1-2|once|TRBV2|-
TGTGCCCCCACCGGGACACCATCTGGCTATATCGGCTACACCTTC
CAPTGTPSGYIGYTF
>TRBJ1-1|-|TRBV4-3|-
TGCGCCAGCAGCCAATTCTCACAGGGGAACACTGAAGCTTTCTTT
CASSQFSQGNTEAFF
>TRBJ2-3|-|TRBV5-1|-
TGCGCCAGCAGCCCCTCCGTAGCATCTAGCACAGATACGCAGTATTTT
CASSPSVASSTDTQYF
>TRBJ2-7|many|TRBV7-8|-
TGTGCCAGCAGCCCTGGGGCGGCAGTCTACGTCCGATCCTACGGGCAGTACTTC
CASSPGAAVYVRSYGQYF
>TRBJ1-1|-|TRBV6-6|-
TGTGCCAGCAGTTTCGGGACTGAAGCTTTCTTT
CASSFGTEAFF
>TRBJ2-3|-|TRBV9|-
TGTGCCAGCAGCGTAGGCGAACTAGGAGGCACAGATACGCAGTATTTT
CASSVGELGGTDTQYF
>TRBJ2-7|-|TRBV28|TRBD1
TGTGCCAGCAGTCCGGGACAGGGTTACGAGCAGTACTTC
CASSPGQGYEQYF
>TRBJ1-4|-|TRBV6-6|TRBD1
TGTGCCAGCAGCCAGACAGGGGTCCATGAAAAACTGTTTTTT
CASSQTGVHEKLFF
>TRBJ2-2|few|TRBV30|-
TGTGCCTGGACGGCGAACACCGGGGAGCTGTTTTTT
CAWTANTGELFF
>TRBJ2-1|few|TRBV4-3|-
TGCGCCAGCAGAAAGGCGGTGGTATCCTACAATGAGCAGTTCTTC
CASRKAVVSYNEQFF
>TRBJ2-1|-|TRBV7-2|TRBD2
TGTGCCAGCAGCTTAGATAGGGCGGGAGGCAATGAGCAGTTCTTC
CASSLDRAGGNEQFF
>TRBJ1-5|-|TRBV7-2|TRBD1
TGTGCCAGCAGCCCCTCGACAGGGAGCAATCAGCCCCAGCATTTT
CASSPSTGSNQPQHF
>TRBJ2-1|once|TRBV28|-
TGTGCCAGCAGCCAAAGCGGAAGCTCCTACAATGAGCAGTTCTTC
CASSQSGSSYNEQFF
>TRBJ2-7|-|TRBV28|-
TGTGCCAGCAGTATTTTGACGGTCTGGCACTTC
CASSILTVWHF
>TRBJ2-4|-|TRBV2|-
TGTGCCAGCAGTGCGGTTATAGCCAAAAACATTCAGTACTTC
CASSAVIAKNIQYF
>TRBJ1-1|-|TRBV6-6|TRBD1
TGTGCCAGCACCAAACAGGGGGCTAGTGCCACTGAAGCTTTCTTT
CASTKQGASATEAFF
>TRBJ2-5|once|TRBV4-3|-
TGCGCCAGCAGCCAAGATCCGCCTTCCGGGCAAGAGACCCAGTACTTC
CASSQDPPSGQETQYF
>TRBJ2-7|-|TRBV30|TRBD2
TGTGCCTGGAGTCGTGGATTAGCGGGGGCCGCCTACGAGCAGTACTTC
CAWSRGLAGAAYEQYF
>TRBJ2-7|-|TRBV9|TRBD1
TGTGCCAGCAGTGGCCTGGGGGGACAGGGATCCCACGAGCAGTACTTC
CASSGLGGQGSHEQYF
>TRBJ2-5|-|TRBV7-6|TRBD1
TGTGCCAGCAGCTTAGCGGGGACAGGGTACCAAGAGACCCAGTACTTC
CASSLAGTGYQETQYF
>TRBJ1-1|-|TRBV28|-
TGTGCCAGCAGTTTATCCCTCGGGGAGAACACTGAAGCTTTCTTT
CASSLSLGENTEAFF
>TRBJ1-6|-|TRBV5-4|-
TGTGCCAGCAGCGCAAGTAGTAATTCACCCCTCCACTTT
CASSASSNSPLHF
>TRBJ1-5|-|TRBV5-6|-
TGTGCCAGCAGCTTTCAGCGAGAACAGCCCCAGCATTTT
CASSFQREQPQHF
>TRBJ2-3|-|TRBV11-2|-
TGTGCCAGCAGCACTAGGGGGACGGACACAGATACGCAGTATTTT
CASSTRGTDTDTQYF
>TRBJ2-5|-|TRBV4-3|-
TGCGCCAGCAGCCCCCACATACTTGGGACCCAGTACTTC
CASSPHILGTQYF
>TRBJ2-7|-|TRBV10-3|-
TGTGCCATCAGCCCAGACTACGAGCAGTACTTC
CAISPDYEQYF
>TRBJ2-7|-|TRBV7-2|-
TGTGCCAGCAGCTTAGCAGGGATACCCTCCTACGAGCAGTACTTC
CASSLAGIPSYEQYF
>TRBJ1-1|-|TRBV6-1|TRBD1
TGTGCCAGCAGATCGACAGGGGGCACTGAAGCTTTCTTT
CASRSTGGTEAFF
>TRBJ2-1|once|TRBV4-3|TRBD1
TGCGCCAGCAGCCAAGGGGGACAGGGAGGGGAGCAGTTCTTC
CASSQGGQGGEQFF
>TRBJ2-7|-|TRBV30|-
TGTGCCTGGAGTGTTGACACCTCCTACGAGCAGTACTTC
CAWSVDTSYEQYF
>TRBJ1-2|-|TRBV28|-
TGTGCCAGCAGTTTTTACTCACAGGGCCAGGGCTACACCTTC
CASSFYSQGQGYTF
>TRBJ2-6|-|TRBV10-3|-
TGTGCCATCACGGCCGAGGGAAGGGCCAACGTCCTGACTTTC
CAITAEGRANVLTF
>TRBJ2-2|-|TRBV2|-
TGTGCCAGCAAGAAAGTGAATCTCCCCGGGGAGCTGTTTTTT
CASKKVNLPGELFF
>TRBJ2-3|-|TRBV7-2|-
TGTGCCAGCAGCTCTACGGGCCCCGTGACAGATACGCAGTATTTT
CASSSTGPVTDTQYF
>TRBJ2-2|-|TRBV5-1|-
TGCGCCAGCAGCTTAAAGACAGCGAACACCGGGGAGCTGTTTTTT
CASSLKTANTGELFF
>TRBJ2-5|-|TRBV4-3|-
TGCGCCAGCAGCCCAGGGTGGTTGACACAAGAGACCCAGTACTTC
CASSPGWLTQETQYF
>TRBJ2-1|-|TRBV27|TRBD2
TGTGCCAGCAGTCGGACTAGCGGGGGGGTCTCGGCGGATTACAATGAGCAGTTCTTC
CASSRTSGGVSADYNEQFF
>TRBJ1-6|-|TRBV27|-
TGTGCCAGCAGTCCCCACTCCGGGAGCTCCTATAATTCACCCCTCCACTTT
CASSPHSGSSYNSPLHF
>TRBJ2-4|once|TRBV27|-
TGTGCCAGCAGTTTTTTAGCCAAAAACATTCAGTACTTC
CASSFLAKNIQYF
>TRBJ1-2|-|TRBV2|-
TGTGCCAGCAGTGAGACCCACCTTCTCTTCACCATTAATGGCTACACCTTC
CASSETHLLFTINGYTF
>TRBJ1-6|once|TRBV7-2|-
TGTGCCAGCAGCTTAGCAGGGGGGGATAATTCACCCCTCCACTTT
CASSLAGGDNSPLHF
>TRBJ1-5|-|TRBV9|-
TGTGCCAGCAGCCTAGGGGGGGCCGGTAGTCAGCCCCAGCATTTT
CASSLGGAGSQPQHF
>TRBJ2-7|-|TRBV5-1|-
TGCGCCAGCAGTATCGGCGGCAGGGACTCCTACGAGCAGTACTTC
CASSIGGRDSYEQYF
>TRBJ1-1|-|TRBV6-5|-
TGTGCCAGCAGGGACGACAAGAACACTGAAGCTTTCTTT
CASRDDKNTEAFF
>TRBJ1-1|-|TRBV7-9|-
TGTGCCAGCAGCATCTACCGGGACACAGACACTGAAGCTTTCTTT
CASSIYRDTDTEAFF
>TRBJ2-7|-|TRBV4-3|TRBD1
TGCGCCAGCAGCCAAGACCTAGGACAGGGCTACGAGCAGTACTTC
CASSQDLGQGYEQYF
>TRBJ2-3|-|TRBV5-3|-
TGTGCCAGAACCATGGCAGGGATTCGTACAGATACGCAGTATTTT
CARTMAGIRTDTQYF
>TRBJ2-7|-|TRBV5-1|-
TGCGCCAGCAGCTTGGGGGTAGGGGGAACCTCCTACGAGCAGTACTTC
CASSLGVGGTSYEQYF
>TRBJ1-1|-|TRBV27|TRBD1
TGTGCCAGCAGTTACTACGGGACAGGGGGCACGGACACTGAAGCTTTCTTT
CASSYYGTGGTDTEAFF
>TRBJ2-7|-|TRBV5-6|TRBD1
TGTGCCAGCAGCTTGCCCAGGGGGCTGAGTATTTCCTACGAGCAGTACTTC
CASSLPRGLSISYEQYF